Below, 30 T cell receptor beta chains from the same sample are listed, as sequenced in a study of T cell responses to AZD1222 COVID-19 vaccine. Profiled with immunoSEQ multiplex PCR; TCRdb holds only in-frame clones, not every one. This table has 100,000 or so clones, around 87% appearing once. Source: peripheral blood, taken 28 days after the second AZD1222 dose. Receptors originate from an adult who received the AZD1222 COVID-19 vaccine.

This sequence joins TRBV28 and TRBJ2-1; 10 bases fit TRBD2. Per germline, CDR1 MDHEN and CDR2 SYDVKM. The trim removed 6 bases at V and 4 bases at J, leaving 6 bases unmatched. This CDR3 is built from 15 residues. The CDR3 DNA sequence: TGTGCCAGCAGACCCGGGACTAGCGTATACAATGAGCAGTTCTTC. It translates to CASRPGTSVYNEQFF.

This sequence joins TRBV28 and TRBJ2-7; 7 nucleotides line up with TRBD2. V dropped 2 bases and J dropped 7; count of bases not matched to a gene: 8. The CDR3 is 14 residues long. Germline V lookup: CDR1 MDHEN, CDR2 SYDVKM. In nucleotides, the CDR3 is TGTGCCAGCAGTTTAGTGGCGGGAGTGGGGGAGCAGTACTTC. The encoded protein is CASSLVAGVGEQYF.

The gene calls are TRBV18 and TRBJ1-2, with TRBD1 identical over 7 bases. The trim removed 4 bases at V and 1 base at J, leaving 6 bases unmatched. Germline CDR1 KGHSH, CDR2 LQKENI. The CDR3 is made up of 15 amino acids. This chain's CDR3 is CASSQPGQHNYGYTF. The CDR3 coding sequence is TGTGCCAGCTCACAACCGGGACAGCATAACTATGGCTACACCTTC.

CDR3 in amino acids: CASSFGPGYEQYF. CDR3 nucleotides: TGTGCCAGTAGTTTCGGGCCAGGTTACGAGCAGTACTTC. The rearrangement links TRBV19 to TRBJ2-7; D is uncertain. From germline, CDR1 is LNHDA and CDR2 SQIVND (reference sequence). The CDR3 runs 13 residues. V gave up 5 bases and J gave up 4 bases, with 12 bases separating them. The whole variable domain, filled in from reference TRBV19 and TRBJ2-7, reads DGGITQSPKYLFRKEGQNVTLSCEQNLNHDAMYWYRQDPGQGLRLIYYSQIVNDFQKGDIAEGYSVSREKKESFPLTVTSAQKNPTAFYLCASSFGPGYEQYFGPGTRLTVT.

The rearrangement joins TRBV5-4 to TRBJ1-1; 7 nucleotides match TRBD1. With V trimmed by 0 bases and J by 4 bases, 6 bases remained unmatched. The CDR3 totals 15 residues. Per germline, CDR1 SGHNT and CDR2 YYREEE (reference sequence). Here the CDR3 reads CASSLGDRHATEAFF. The CDR3 bases are TGTGCCAGCAGCTTGGGGGACAGACATGCCACTGAAGCTTTCTTT.

This clone was counted once. The V gene is TRBV30, the J gene TRBJ1-1; D is unclear. The germline V gene has CDR1 GTSNPN and CDR2 SVGIG (reference sequence). V was pared by 2 bases and J by 10 bases, with 11 bases between. The CDR3 loop spans 11 amino acids. CDR3 bases: TGTGCCTGGAGTTCCGACCGGGGAGCTTTCTTT. It is translated as CAWSSDRGAFF.

The chain combines TRBV27 with TRBJ1-6, with D perhaps matching TRBD1 (5 bases). The germline gives CDR1 MNHEY, CDR2 SMNVEV (reference sequence). V was clipped by 5 bases and J by 10 bases, with 12 bases between them. This CDR3 comprises 13 residues. CDR3 in DNA: TGTGCCAGCAGTCCGCGGGGGGACTCACCCCTCCACTTT. It encodes CASSPRGDSPLHF.

The V call is TRBV11-2, the J call TRBJ2-6; D ambiguous. V was pared by 5 bases and J by 2 bases, with 4 bases between. CDR3 length: 13 amino acids. Germline V gives CDR1 SGHAT, CDR2 FQNNGV. Here the CDR3 DNA reads TGTGCCAGCAGCGTACCTGGGGCCAACGTCCTGACTTTC. It specifies CASSVPGANVLTF.

This sequence joins TRBV4-1 and TRBJ1-2; 7 bases line up with TRBD1. Trimming removed 3 bases from V and 5 bases from J; junction bases left unmatched: 6. The length of the CDR3 is 14 residues. Germline assignment: CDR1 MGHRA and CDR2 YSYEKL. The CDR3 loop is CASSQARQGYGYTF. CDR3 sequence (DNA): TGCGCCAGCAGCCAGGCCAGACAGGGATATGGCTACACCTTC.

The V gene is TRBV19, the J gene TRBJ2-5; maybe TRBD2 (6 bases). This CDR3 has 15 amino acids. V lost 2 bases to trimming and J lost 2 bases, with 12 bases between them. Per the germline V gene, CDR1 is LNHDA and CDR2 is SQIVND (reference sequence). Here the CDR3 DNA reads TGTGCCAGTAGTATACGGGGGTCAGGGCAAGAGACCCAGTACTTC. Amino acids: CASSIRGSGQETQYF. The full variable domain, with the rest looked up from reference TRBV19 and TRBJ2-5, is DGGITQSPKYLFRKEGQNVTLSCEQNLNHDAMYWYRQDPGQGLRLIYYSQIVNDFQKGDIAEGYSVSREKKESFPLTVTSAQKNPTAFYLCASSIRGSGQETQYFGPGTRLLVL.

The CDR3 loop is CASRTDPPLHF. The DNA of the CDR3 is TGTGCCAGTCGAACGGATCCACCCCTCCACTTT. The genes are TRBV6-5 and TRBJ1-6; D is undetermined. CDR1 is MNHEY and CDR2 is SVGAGI in the germline V gene. CDR3 length equals 11 residues. With 9 bases removed from V and 11 bases from J, the gap between germline ends came to 11 bases.

The chain uses TRBV29-1 and TRBJ2-2; D is perhaps TRBD1 or TRBD2 (6 bases each). Trimming took 3 bases from V and 4 from J, leaving 9 bases between them. The CDR3 is 13 amino acids. Per germline, CDR1 SQVTM and CDR2 ANQGSEA. In nucleotides, the CDR3 is TGCAGCGTTGAGAGGGGGGTCACCGGGGAGCTGTTTTTT. It yields the protein CSVERGVTGELFF.

The gene calls are TRBV28 and TRBJ2-1; TRBD2 matches at 7 bases. With 2 bases clipped from V and 7 bases from J, the junction kept 8 bases outside the gene matches. This CDR3 region has 15 residues. CDR1 and CDR2 from the germline V gene are MDHEN and SYDVKM. CDR3 coding DNA: TGTGCCAGCAGTTTAGGGGAGGGGACGACTAATGAGCAGTTCTTC. Translated, it gives CASSLGEGTTNEQFF. The entire variable domain, with the rest obtained from reference TRBV28 and TRBJ2-1, is as follows: DVKVTQSSRYLVKRTGEKVFLECVQDMDHENMFWYRQDPGLGLRLIYFSYDVKMKEKGDIPEGYSVSREKKERFSLILESASTNQTSMYLCASSLGEGTTNEQFFGPGTRLTVL.

The rearrangement uses TRBV28 and TRBJ1-1; D unresolved. The V gene's germline CDR1 is MDHEN and CDR2 SYDVKM. The CDR3 has 14 amino acids. Deletions cut 5 bases from V and 0 bases from J, with 10 bases between. DNA for the CDR3: TGTGCCAGCAGTAGACCCCCCGTGAACACTGAAGCTTTCTTT. This gives the protein CASSRPPVNTEAFF.

CDR3 sequence reads: CASSAAKASGTDTQYF. CDR3 DNA sequence: TGTGCCAGCAGCGCGGCTAAGGCTAGCGGAACAGATACGCAGTATTTT. The genes are TRBV9 and TRBJ2-3; 7 bases are a match to TRBD2. The junction had 10 bases not matched to a gene; V was cut back by 3 bases and J by 3 bases. From germline, CDR1 is SGDLS and CDR2 YYNGEE. CDR3 length equals 16 residues.

The CDR3 nucleotides read TGCAGCGCGTTACAGGGGGGGAATGAGCAGTTCTTC. It specifies CSALQGGNEQFF. The V and J genes are TRBV29-1 and TRBJ2-1; possible D gene TRBD1, 8 bases. Germline V gene data show CDR1 as SQVTM and CDR2 as ANQGSEA. The CDR3 spans 12 residues. Trimming shortened V by 7 bases and J by 7 bases, and 14 bases separated the two germline ends.

V and J are TRBV5-4 and TRBJ1-2; no definite D call. CDR1 SGHNT and CDR2 YYREEE come from the germline V gene (reference sequence). The CDR3 spans 16 residues. V was shortened by 0 bases and J by 0 bases, with 12 bases between the two germline ends. Here the CDR3 reads CASSLAPLLANYGYTF. The DNA of the CDR3 is TGTGCCAGCAGCTTGGCGCCGCTGTTAGCTAACTATGGCTACACCTTC.

The CDR3 coding sequence is TGCGCCAGCGCAGGGGTCGGGGCCAACGTCCTGACTTTC. This encodes CASAGVGANVLTF. This chain connects TRBV5-1 to TRBJ2-6; a possible D gene is TRBD1 (6 bases). The CDR3 runs to 13 residues. Trimming took off 7 bases at V and 4 bases at J, with 9 bases between the two ends. Germline V gene data show CDR1 as SGHRS and CDR2 as YFSETQ.

The chain combines TRBV28 with TRBJ2-1; 11 nucleotides line up with TRBD2. Germline V lookup: CDR1 MDHEN, CDR2 SYDVKM. The CDR3 has 15 amino acids. The V segment lost 5 bases and the J segment 4 bases; nucleotides outside the gene matches: 4. The CDR3 region is CASSVSGGGYNEQFF. DNA of the CDR3: TGTGCCAGCAGTGTTAGCGGGGGGGGTTACAATGAGCAGTTCTTC.

V usage is TRBV6-5 and J usage is TRBJ1-5, with 7 positions matching TRBD1. This CDR3 contains 15 residues. V trimming: 10 bases; J trimming: 7 bases; junction bases outside the gene matches: 16. Germline V CDR1 and CDR2: MNHEY, SVGAGI. In DNA form, the CDR3 reads TGTGCCACAATGCAGACAGGGAGAGACGGCCAGCCCCAGCATTTT. Residues: CATMQTGRDGQPQHF.

J is TRBJ2-7 and V is TRBV5-6; 9 nucleotides line up with TRBD2. Per the germline V gene, CDR1 is SGHDT and CDR2 is YYEEEE. Trimming removed 4 bases from V and 0 bases from J; junction bases left unmatched: 8. This CDR3 has 16 residues. As DNA, the CDR3 is TGTGCCAGCAGCGGGACTAGCCATAAGAACTCCTACGAGCAGTACTTC. Amino acids: CASSGTSHKNSYEQYF.

This chain uses TRBV5-4 with TRBJ2-6; D ambiguous. V was clipped by 3 bases and J by 2 bases, with 0 bases between them. Germline values: CDR1 SGHNT, CDR2 YYREEE (reference sequence). There are 12 residues in the CDR3. CDR3: CASSSGANVLTF. DNA for the CDR3: TGTGCCAGCAGCTCTGGGGCCAACGTCCTGACTTTC.

The chain has TRBV7-9 and TRBJ1-3, with D tentatively TRBD1 (6 bases). With 5 bases removed from V and 3 bases from J, the gap between germline ends came to 17 bases. Germline V gene lookup returns CDR1 SEHNR and CDR2 FQNEAQ (reference sequence). The CDR3 extends over 16 amino acids. This chain's CDR3 is CASSHPGASLGNTIYF. In DNA form, the CDR3 reads TGTGCCAGCAGCCACCCGGGGGCCAGCCTTGGAAACACCATATATTTT.

The V call is TRBV11-2, the J call TRBJ1-3; 11 bases match TRBD1. V was clipped by 6 bases and J by 7 bases; unmatched bases: 8. The germline V gene encodes CDR1 SGHAT and CDR2 FQNNGV. The CDR3 is 15 residues long. The CDR3 here is CASRLLGTGGNTIYF. The CDR3 DNA is TGTGCCAGCAGACTCCTCGGGACAGGGGGTAACACCATATATTTT.

The chain employs TRBV7-8 and TRBJ1-2; tentatively, D is TRBD1 (5 bases). Germline V gene data show CDR1 as SGHVS and CDR2 as FQNEAQ. V dropped 1 base and J dropped 4 bases, with 10 bases sitting between them. This CDR3 is 14 amino acids long. This chain's CDR3 is CASSLGGSGYGYTF. Written as DNA, the CDR3 is TGTGCCAGCAGCTTAGGGGGCTCGGGCTATGGCTACACCTTC.

The chain employs TRBV19 and TRBJ2-3; 12 nucleotides agree with TRBD2. Losses at the gene ends were 10 bases for V and 0 bases for J; bases not matched to a gene: 11. Germline CDR1 is LNHDA and CDR2 is SQIVND (reference sequence). The CDR3 contains 17 residues. CDR3 region: CATTSGGPQPSTDTQYF. The DNA for the CDR3 is TGTGCCACTACTAGCGGGGGGCCTCAACCAAGCACAGATACGCAGTATTTT.

The chain uses TRBV13 and TRBJ1-1; weak D call: TRBD1 (6 bases). Trimming left V 2 bases short and J 1 base short, with 14 bases between. The germline V gene has CDR1 PRHDT and CDR2 FYEKMQ (reference sequence). The CDR3 runs 16 residues. The CDR3 protein is CASSLSGGVGNTEAFF. The CDR3 DNA is TGTGCCAGCAGCTTATCGGGGGGCGTAGGGAACACTGAAGCTTTCTTT.

The chain employs TRBV18 and TRBJ2-5, with 8 bases fitting TRBD1. The CDR3 runs 14 residues. The trim removed 3 bases at V and 4 bases at J, leaving 4 bases unmatched. The V gene's germline CDR1 is KGHSH and CDR2 LQKENI. The CDR3 loop is CASSPQDRAETQYF. CDR3 in DNA: TGTGCCAGCTCACCTCAGGACAGGGCAGAGACCCAGTACTTC.

The V call is TRBV6-5, the J call TRBJ2-2; D not resolved. This CDR3 spans 15 amino acids. The germline gives CDR1 MNHEY, CDR2 SVGAGI. The V end lost 4 bases, the J end lost 7 bases, and 16 bases lay between the germline ends. CDR3 region: CASSSAPVPGGELFF. CDR3 nucleotide sequence: TGTGCCAGCAGTTCGGCCCCTGTCCCCGGCGGGGAGCTGTTTTTT.

This sequence joins TRBV9 and TRBJ2-3, with unresolved D. V lost 4 bases and J 0 bases, leaving 12 bases between the germline ends. The CDR3 extends over 15 amino acids. Germline CDR1 and CDR2: SGDLS and YYNGEE. The DNA for the CDR3 is TGTGCCAGCAGCCCACGCCTTAGCAGCACAGATACGCAGTATTTT. This codes for CASSPRLSSTDTQYF.